This TCR beta chain stems from a study of blood T cell repertoires in COVID-19. For the study at large: Collection of acute and convalescent COVID-19 samples took place in the United States, Italy and Spain. PBMCs, B-cell-depleted T cells, or T cells were the source of the cDNA or gDNA that made up the material.

Original processing methods: By means of reference gene primer amplification, nucleated cell counts were estimated. Clones were sequenced by immunoSEQ multiplex PCR, and TCRdb holds only the in-frame ones, with some missing. The D gene and trimming were derived from the DNA, and the V and J assignments and clone size from that table. The sample lists 150,000 to 180,000 clones; roughly nine tenths were seen once. The CDR3 runs 14 residues. Germline V gene lookup returns CDR1 SEHNR and CDR2 FQNEAQ (reference sequence). Trimming left V 6 bases short and J 8 bases short, with 19 bases between. The receptor comes from a man aged 45-60 years with acute or convalescent COVID-19. J is TRBJ1-2 and V is TRBV7-9; maybe TRBD1 (6 bases). Sample: peripheral blood. CDR3 sequence reads: CASSPRQDTGGYTF. For the CDR3, the DNA is TGTGCCAGCAGTCCCAGACAGGATACAGGAGGCTACACCTTC.